These T cell receptor beta chains were read from a single sample in a study of shared clonotypes between healthy human individuals. The data were produced by immunoSEQ multiplex PCR, yet TCRdb's version contains in-frame clones alone and is incomplete. In the table there are under 300,000 clones, just over 65% of which are singletons. The sample was memory CD4+ T cells sorted from blood. Receptor source: a man aged 25 to 40 in good health. CDR3s include the opening cysteine and the closing phenylalanine or tryptophan. Fields, in order: V gene, J gene, clone size, D gene, CDR3 protein, CDR3 DNA. The D gene is left open where the match is weak. Size is omitted from some rows. Given values are once, few, many or a class for expanded clones.

TRBV7-6	TRBJ2-3	once	TRBD2	CASSLRGVTSGSTDTQYF	TGTGCCAGCAGCTTAAGGGGCGTTACTAGCGGGAGCACAGATACGCAGTATTTT
TRBV5-1	TRBJ1-1	.	.	CASSLWGARGTEAFF	TGCGCCAGCAGCTTGTGGGGGGCGCGAGGCACTGAAGCTTTCTTT
TRBV5-5	TRBJ1-1	.	.	CASSLVGGWNTEAFF	TGTGCCAGCAGCTTGGTTGGGGGCTGGAACACTGAAGCTTTCTTT
TRBV5-5	TRBJ2-1	.	.	CASSPTSLNYNEQFF	TGTGCCAGCAGCCCCACTAGCCTTAACTACAATGAGCAGTTCTTC
TRBV30	TRBJ2-1	.	.	CAWTPWTGEQFF	TGTGCCTGGACCCCCTGGACGGGAGAGCAGTTCTTC
TRBV15	TRBJ2-7	.	TRBD1	CATSRRDSPYEQYF	TGTGCCACCAGCAGGAGGGACAGTCCCTACGAGCAGTACTTC
TRBV4-3	TRBJ2-2	.	.	CASSQGLNTGELFF	TGCGCCAGCAGCCAGGGACTGAACACCGGGGAGCTGTTTTTT
TRBV4-3	TRBJ1-4	once	TRBD1	CASSQFDRVGEKLFF	TGCGCCAGCAGCCAATTCGACAGGGTTGGTGAAAAACTGTTTTTT
TRBV6-1	TRBJ2-7	.	TRBD2	CASSRTSGNSYEQYF	TGTGCCAGCAGCCGGACTAGCGGGAACTCCTACGAGCAGTACTTC
TRBV7-9	TRBJ1-1	few	.	CASSSKGAGEAFF	TGTGCCAGCAGCAGTAAAGGGGCAGGGGAAGCTTTCTTT
TRBV5-1	TRBJ2-5	.	TRBD2	CASSLRPSGPQETQYF	TGCGCCAGCAGCTTGCGGCCTAGCGGACCCCAAGAGACCCAGTACTTC
TRBV11-3	TRBJ1-3	.	.	CASSPGRSSGNTIYF	TGTGCCAGCAGCCCCGGACGAAGCTCTGGAAACACCATATATTTT
TRBV15	TRBJ2-4	.	TRBD2	CATSRVVAPLAGSNIQYF	TGTGCCACCAGCAGAGTAGTCGCCCCGCTAGCGGGATCGAACATTCAGTACTTC
TRBV2	TRBJ1-2	once	TRBD1	CASTRTGGANLIGYTF	TGTGCCAGCACTAGGACAGGGGGCGCAAATCTTATCGGCTACACCTTC
TRBV11-1	TRBJ2-6	.	.	CASSRDRAGANVLTF	TGTGCCAGCAGCCGCGACCGAGCTGGGGCCAACGTCCTGACTTTC
TRBV6-6	TRBJ2-7	.	TRBD2	CASSSAGVYEQYF	TGTGCCAGCAGTTCAGCGGGAGTCTACGAGCAGTACTTC
TRBV5-4	TRBJ2-5	.	TRBD1	CASSLGGTGGETQYF	TGTGCCAGCAGCTTGGGGGGGACAGGCGGGGAGACCCAGTACTTC